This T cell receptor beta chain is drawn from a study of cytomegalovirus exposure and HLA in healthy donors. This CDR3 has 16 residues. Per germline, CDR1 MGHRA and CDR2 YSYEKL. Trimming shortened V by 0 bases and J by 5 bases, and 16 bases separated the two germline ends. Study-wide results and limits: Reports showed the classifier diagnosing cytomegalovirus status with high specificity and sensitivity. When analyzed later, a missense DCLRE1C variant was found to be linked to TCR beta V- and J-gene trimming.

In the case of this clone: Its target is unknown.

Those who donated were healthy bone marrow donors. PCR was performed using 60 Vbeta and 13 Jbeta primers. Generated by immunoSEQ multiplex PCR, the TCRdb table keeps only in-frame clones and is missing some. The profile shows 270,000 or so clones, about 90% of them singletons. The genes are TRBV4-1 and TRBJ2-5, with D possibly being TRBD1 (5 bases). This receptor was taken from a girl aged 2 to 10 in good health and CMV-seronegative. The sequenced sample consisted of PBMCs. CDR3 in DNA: TGCGCCAGCAGCCAAGAGGGGCAGGGATTACTGGAGACCCAGTACTTC. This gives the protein CASSQEGQGLLETQYF.